This T cell receptor (beta chain) emerged from a study of identifying expanded T cells in peripheral blood. Concerning this clone itself: Its antigen is undetermined.

Produced via immunoSEQ multiplex PCR; TCRdb's table is partial and in-frame only. Of approximately 57,000 clones listed, roughly 90% are singletons. Study-level findings and limits: Over about two and four weeks, about 15 and 18 clones changed, versus roughly 1.1 between replicates.

Healthy donors had no documented immune events, such as infections, while sampled. This receptor was identified in a person between 18 and 69 years old in good health. Sequenced input: blood.

The CDR3 bases are TGTGCCAGCAGTGAAGGGGGAAGGGGGCGCGTCACTGAAGCTTTCTTT. This codes for CASSEGGRGRVTEAFF. V is TRBV2 and J is TRBJ1-1; 7 bases map to TRBD1. The CDR3 loop spans 16 amino acids. The germline gives CDR1 SNHLY, CDR2 FYNNEI. V lost 1 base and J lost 4; bases outside the gene matches: 9.